This entry lists 3 T cell receptor beta chains sequenced from one sample in a study of blood T cell repertoires in COVID-19. TCRdb's table, derived via immunoSEQ multiplex PCR, lists solely in-frame clones and lacks some. The sample consists of some 300,000 clones, more than 85% of them appearing once. Sequencing was performed on peripheral blood. The receptors originated from a man aged 70-80 years with acute or convalescent COVID-19.

This sequence joins TRBV7-2 and TRBJ1-5; D is perhaps TRBD1 (5 bases). The germline gives CDR1 SGHTA, CDR2 FQGNSA. Trimming cost V 5 bases and J 7 bases, with 15 bases left between them. The CDR3 has 14 amino acids. DNA for the CDR3: TGTGCCAGCAGCAAGCGACGACAGCTACAGCCCCAGCATTTT. As protein: CASSKRRQLQPQHF.

This rearrangement joins TRBV28 to TRBJ2-3, with D possibly matching TRBD1 (5 bases). The CDR3 is made up of 12 amino acids. Germline CDR1 is MDHEN and CDR2 is SYDVKM. Trimming shortened V by 6 bases and J by 4 bases, and 8 bases separated the two germline ends. CDR3 residues: CASSPTADTQYF. CDR3 in DNA: TGTGCCAGCAGCCCGACAGCAGATACGCAGTATTTT.

The CDR3 sequence: CASSRGTSGNSYEQYF. As DNA, the CDR3 is TGCGCCAGCAGCCGCGGGACTAGCGGGAACTCCTACGAGCAGTACTTC. The rearrangement uses TRBV4-3 and TRBJ2-7; TRBD2 agrees at 13 bases. The CDR3 has 16 amino acids. From germline, CDR1 is LGHNA and CDR2 YSLEER. The V segment lost 4 bases and the J segment 0 bases; nucleotides outside the gene matches: 3.